This T cell receptor beta chain was identified during a study of shared clonotypes between healthy human individuals. The wider study: Serving as donors were a couple of women and three men, whose ages spanned 18 to 49.

Method: immunoSEQ multiplex PCR; TCRdb's copy keeps in-frame clones and lacks some. The sample carries 2 million to 3 million clones, 93% recorded once. Findings and caveats of the study: With a few donors compared, 5% to 5.5% of naive CD4 clonotypes were shared.

This CDR3 spans 13 amino acids. Per the germline V gene, CDR1 is SNHLY and CDR2 is FYNNEI. The V and J ends lost 7 bases and 2 bases respectively, with 11 bases between them. As concerns this clone: The antigen is not known.

The sequence was collected from a man aged 18 to 30 in good health. Some clones in this sample may be carry-over from other donors' samples. Sequencing was carried out using naive CD4+ T cells from PBMCs. Subset described: CD45RA+ positively selected. This chain joins TRBV2 and TRBJ1-1; D ambiguous. CDR3 loop: CASKAQPNTEAFF. The CDR3 DNA reads as TGTGCCAGCAAAGCGCAGCCCAACACTGAAGCTTTCTTT.